This entry concerns a single TCR beta chain. Its antigen is undetermined. Given a much more abundant clone one base away, this may be a read error. The CDR3 end shows no conserved phenylalanine or tryptophan, and so a read error is likely. Patients picked for sequencing had shown CD8+CD57+ cell expansion detected by flow cytometry. This sample was included in a study of CD8+CD57+ T cells in acquired aplastic anemia. Turning to the study itself: When averaged, DNA from sorted CD4+ and CD8+ cells came to about 2.9 ug.

General observations from the study: Patients and controls shared twenty-nine CD8+ CDR3 sequences, highly expressed in patients. Patients and controls had CD8+ Simpson's diversity values that were not significantly distinct.

With 4 bases removed from V and 5 bases from J, the gap between germline ends came to 9 bases. Germline assignment: CDR1 SGDLS and CDR2 YYNGEE. This CDR3 region has 13 residues. The template used for profiling TCR beta VDJ and CDR3 was genomic DNA. MiXCR, applied by TCRdb to the reads, yields one record per CDR3 protein. The table lists 150,000 to 200,000 distinct CDR3 sequences, less than 60% of them singletons, with 2.5% to 3.5% in the top ten. The sample was sorted CD4+, CD8+, or CD8+CD57+ T cells (not recorded which) from PBMCs. This TCR was sampled from a human donor with aplastic anemia. The chain employs TRBV9 and TRBJ1-4; D unresolved. This chain's CDR3 is CASSPGENEKLFL. CDR3 nucleotide sequence: TGTGCCAGCAGCCCCGGGGAGAATGAAAAACTGTTTCTT.